The 14 T cell receptor beta chains below all came from one sample that was sequenced in a study of T cells after yellow fever vaccination. TCRdb reanalysed the 5' RACE reads using MiXCR and keeps one entry per CDR3 protein. The repertoire consists of some 300,000 distinct CDR3 sequences, with around 9.3% occurring once and the leading ten covering around 3.1%. The sample in question was CD4+ T cells sorted from PBMCs, obtained 5 days after the yellow fever booster vaccination. The receptors stem from a young man who received the YFV17D yellow fever vaccine.

This chain joins TRBV14 and TRBJ2-2; no definite D call. Per germline, CDR1 SGHDN and CDR2 FVKESK. The CDR3 length is 15 residues. Trimming removed 4 bases at V and 3 bases at J, with 12 bases between. The CDR3 sequence is CASSRLDDYTGELFF. The DNA for the CDR3 is TGTGCCAGCAGCCGTCTGGACGACTACACCGGGGAGCTGTTTTTT.

The chain has TRBV12-3 or TRBV12-4 and TRBJ1-5; D gene uncertain. The CDR3 spans 16 residues. Trimming took 4 bases from V and 1 from J, leaving 14 bases between them. This chain's CDR3 is CASSSRREGSNQPQHF. CDR3 nucleotide sequence: TGTGCCAGCAGTTCCCGGAGGGAAGGGAGCAATCAGCCCCAGCATTTT.

This clonotype was seen a few times. This sequence joins TRBV5-1 and TRBJ2-5, with 7 bases aligning to TRBD1. V was pared by 5 bases and J by 2 bases, with 6 bases of the junction left unmatched. Germline V lookup: CDR1 SGHRS, CDR2 YFSETQ. The CDR3 covers 14 residues. CDR3 nucleotide sequence: TGCGCCAGCAGTTGGGACAGTACACAAGAGACCCAGTACTTC. It yields the protein CASSWDSTQETQYF.

The chain is built from TRBV7-6 and TRBJ2-1, with 7 nucleotides matching TRBD1. Trimming cost V 5 bases and J 10 bases; bases outside gene matches: 8. The CDR3 covers 13 residues. Germline CDR1 SGHVS, CDR2 FNYEAQ. Here the CDR3 reads CASSQYRGKEQFF. The CDR3 DNA reads TGTGCCAGCAGCCAATACAGGGGTAAGGAGCAGTTCTTC.

The chain is built from TRBV30 and TRBJ1-5, with TRBD1 as a possible D gene (5 bases). Trimming removed 0 bases from V and 3 bases from J, with 9 bases in between. Germline CDR1 GTSNPN, CDR2 SVGIG (reference sequence). The CDR3 length is 14 residues. The CDR3: CAWSVLTDNQPQHF. The CDR3 DNA follows: TGTGCCTGGAGTGTACTGACAGACAATCAGCCCCAGCATTTT.

V gene TRBV7-2 combines with J gene TRBJ1-1; D ambiguous. Per germline, CDR1 SGHTA and CDR2 FQGNSA. Between the trimmed V and J ends, which lost 3 bases and 1 base, there was a span of 6 bases. This CDR3 contains 13 residues. In nucleotides, the CDR3 is TGTGCCAGCAGCTTCCGGACGAACACTGAAGCTTTCTTT. Translating it yields CASSFRTNTEAFF.

V and J are TRBV18 and TRBJ2-7, with D uncertain. The length of the CDR3 is 15 residues. Trimming removed 8 bases from V and 6 bases from J, with 23 bases in between. Per germline, CDR1 KGHSH and CDR2 LQKENI. CDR3 amino acids: CASRPTGPRTIEQYF. Written as DNA, the CDR3 is TGTGCCAGCCGACCGACGGGTCCAAGGACGATCGAGCAGTACTTC.

This clonotype came up a few times. This sequence joins TRBV4-3 and TRBJ2-7, with D perhaps matching TRBD1 (5 bases). The CDR3 spans 15 residues. Germline assignment: CDR1 LGHNA and CDR2 YSLEER. Trimming took 0 bases from V and 3 from J, leaving 12 bases between them. The CDR3 DNA follows: TGCGCCAGCAGCCAAGACCGGCAGGGCGACTACGAGCAGTACTTC. Translating it yields CASSQDRQGDYEQYF.

This rearrangement joins TRBV20-1 to TRBJ2-5, with 9 bases matching TRBD1. Germline loops: CDR1 DFQATT, CDR2 SNEGSKA (reference sequence). Losses at the gene ends were 5 bases for V and 2 bases for J; bases not matched to a gene: 3. CDR3 length: 13 amino acids. The CDR3, as DNA: TGCAGTGCTCGAGGGACAGGGCAAGAGACCCAGTACTTC. Protein sequence: CSARGTGQETQYF.

This clonotype was detected a few times. V and J are TRBV29-1 and TRBJ1-3; TRBD1 is a possible D gene (6 bases). Germline V lookup: CDR1 SQVTM, CDR2 ANQGSEA. CDR3 length: 15 residues. Deletions cut 4 bases from V and 0 bases from J, with 13 bases between. The CDR3: CSVVPGADSGNTIYF. The CDR3 DNA reads TGCAGCGTTGTCCCAGGGGCGGACTCTGGAAACACCATATATTTT.

This clonotype was detected ten times or more. The chain combines TRBV5-1 with TRBJ2-1, with 7 positions matching TRBD2. The germline gives CDR1 SGHRS, CDR2 YFSETQ. V dropped 5 bases and J dropped 2; count of bases not matched to a gene: 7. This CDR3 contains 15 residues. The CDR3 DNA is TGCGCCAGCAGGGCGGGACTACTGACCTACAATGAGCAGTTCTTC. It yields the protein CASRAGLLTYNEQFF. Looking up the rest from reference TRBV5-1 and TRBJ2-1 gives the full variable domain: KAGVTQTPRYLIKTRGQQVTLSCSPISGHRSVSWYQQTPGQGLQFLFEYFSETQRNKGNFPGRFSGRQFSNSRSEMNVSTLELGDSALYLCASRAGLLTYNEQFFGPGTRLTVL.

V gene TRBV19 combines with J gene TRBJ2-5; no definite D call. This CDR3 region has 13 residues. CDR1 LNHDA and CDR2 SQIVND come from the germline V gene (reference sequence). V was cut by 5 bases and J by 1 base, with 8 bases left in between. CDR3 bases: TGTGCCAGTAGTGTTTCGGCCCAAGAGACCCAGTACTTC. Translating it yields CASSVSAQETQYF.

This clonotype has just a few counts. This chain links TRBV12-3 or TRBV12-4 with TRBJ2-5; possibly TRBD1 for D (6 bases). CDR3 length equals 14 residues. V dropped 5 bases and J dropped 0 bases, with 10 bases sitting between them. DNA of the CDR3: TGTGCCAGCAGTCCAGGACAGCACCAAGAGACCCAGTACTTC. The encoded protein is CASSPGQHQETQYF.

There are a few counts of this clonotype. The rearrangement links TRBV15 to TRBJ2-7; D gene ambiguous. From germline, CDR1 is LNHNV and CDR2 YYDKDF (reference sequence). The CDR3 spans 13 residues. Trimming took 3 bases from V and 4 from J, leaving 10 bases between them. CDR3 DNA: TGTGCCACCAGCAGCGACGTGGGGTACGAGCAGTACTTC. Translated, it gives CATSSDVGYEQYF. The whole variable domain, filled in from reference TRBV15 and TRBJ2-7, reads DAMVIQNPRYQVTQFGKPVTLSCSQTLNHNVMYWYQQKSSQAPKLLFHYYDKDFNNEADTPDNFQSRRPNTSFCFLDIRSPGLGDTAMYLCATSSDVGYEQYFGPGTRLTVT.